What follows is one TCR beta chain and its context. The source of the sample is a study of human T cells and chemical hapten exposure. Extraction of total RNA was performed on unfractionated whole blood. One entry per CDR3 protein results from TCRdb running MiXCR on the 5' RACE reads. The sample lists fewer than 150,000 distinct CDR3 sequences, roughly 18% occurring once. Germline V lookup: CDR1 LGHDT, CDR2 YNNKEL (reference sequence). The germline V and J ends were trimmed by 0 bases and 4 bases, with 7 bases remaining between them. This CDR3 contains 13 residues. The sequence was collected from a human donor in good health. This chain connects TRBV3-1 to TRBJ2-7; D is unclear. The CDR3 loop reads CASSQEWAYEQYF. CDR3 nucleotides: TGTGCCAGCAGCCAAGAGTGGGCTTACGAGCAGTACTTC.